The clone carrying this T cell receptor beta chain was picked up a small number of times. As yet, its antigen is unknown. This entry belongs to a study of response to subunit inactivated influenza vaccine. General study results and limits: The authors put forward the suggestion that each seasonal influenza vaccination may bring in only a limited number of new T cells.

Germline V gene lookup returns CDR1 SGHTA and CDR2 FQGNSA. The CDR3 contains 14 residues. With V trimmed by 5 bases and J by 5 bases, 4 bases remained unmatched. TCRdb re-called the RT-PCR reads with MiXCR, one entry per CDR3 protein. The sample includes hundreds of thousands of distinct CDR3 sequences, 15% to 17% of them seen just once. The sample consisted of PBMCs from blood, taken 11 to 12 days after vaccination. This sequence was found in a man aged 45-65 years who received an inactivated influenza vaccine. This sequence joins TRBV7-2 and TRBJ2-5; 11 positions agree with TRBD1. CDR3 coding DNA: TGTGCCAGCAGCACCTGGGACAGGGGGGAGACCCAGTACTTC. This sequence encodes CASSTWDRGETQYF.